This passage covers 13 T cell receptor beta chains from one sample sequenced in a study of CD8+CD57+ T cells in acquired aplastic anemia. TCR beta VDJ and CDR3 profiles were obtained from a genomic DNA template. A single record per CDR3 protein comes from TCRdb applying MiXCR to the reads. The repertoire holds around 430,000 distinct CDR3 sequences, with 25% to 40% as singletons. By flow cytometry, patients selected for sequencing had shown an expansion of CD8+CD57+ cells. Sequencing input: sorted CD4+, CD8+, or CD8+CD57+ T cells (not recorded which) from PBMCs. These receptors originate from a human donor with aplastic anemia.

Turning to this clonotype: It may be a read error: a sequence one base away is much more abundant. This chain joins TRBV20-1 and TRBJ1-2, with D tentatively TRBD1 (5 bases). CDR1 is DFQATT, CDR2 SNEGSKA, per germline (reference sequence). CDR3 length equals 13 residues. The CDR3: CSARTQSGYDYTF. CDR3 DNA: TGCAGTGCCCGGACCCAATCAGGGTATGACTACACCTTC.

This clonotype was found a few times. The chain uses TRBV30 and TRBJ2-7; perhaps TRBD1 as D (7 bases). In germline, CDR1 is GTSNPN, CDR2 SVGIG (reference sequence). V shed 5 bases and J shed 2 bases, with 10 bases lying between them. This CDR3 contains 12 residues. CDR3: CAWGGTAYEQYF. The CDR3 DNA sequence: TGTGCCTGGGGCGGGACAGCCTACGAGCAGTACTTC.

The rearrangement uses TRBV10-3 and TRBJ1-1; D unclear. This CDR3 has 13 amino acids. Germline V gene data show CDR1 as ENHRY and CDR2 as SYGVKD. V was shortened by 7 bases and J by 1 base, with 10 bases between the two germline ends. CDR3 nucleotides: TGTGCCATCAACGATCGGGGGAACACTGAAGCTTTCTTT. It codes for CAINDRGNTEAFF.

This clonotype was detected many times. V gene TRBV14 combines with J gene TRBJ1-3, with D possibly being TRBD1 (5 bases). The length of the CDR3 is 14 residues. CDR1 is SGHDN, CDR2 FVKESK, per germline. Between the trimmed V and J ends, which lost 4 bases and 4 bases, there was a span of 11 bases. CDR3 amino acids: CASSPLGDGNTIYF. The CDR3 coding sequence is TGTGCCAGCAGCCCACTCGGGGACGGAAACACCATATATTTT.

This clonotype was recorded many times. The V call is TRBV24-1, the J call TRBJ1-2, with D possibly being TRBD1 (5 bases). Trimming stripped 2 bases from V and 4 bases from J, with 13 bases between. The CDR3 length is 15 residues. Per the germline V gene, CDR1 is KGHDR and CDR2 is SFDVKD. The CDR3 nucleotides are TGTGCCACCAGTGATTCCGGCAGGGAAAGCTATGGCTACACCTTC. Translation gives CATSDSGRESYGYTF.

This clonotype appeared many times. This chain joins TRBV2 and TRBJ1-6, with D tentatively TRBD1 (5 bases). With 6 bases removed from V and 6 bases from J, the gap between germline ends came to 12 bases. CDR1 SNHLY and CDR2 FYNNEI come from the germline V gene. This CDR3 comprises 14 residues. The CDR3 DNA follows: TGTGCCAGCAGACTGGACACCTCTAATTCACCCCTCCACTTT. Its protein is CASRLDTSNSPLHF.

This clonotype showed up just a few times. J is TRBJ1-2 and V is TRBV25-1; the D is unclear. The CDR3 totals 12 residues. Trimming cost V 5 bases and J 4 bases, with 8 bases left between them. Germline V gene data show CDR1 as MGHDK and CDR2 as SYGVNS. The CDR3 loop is CASSLGFYGYTF. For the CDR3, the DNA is TGTGCCAGCAGTTTAGGGTTCTATGGCTACACCTTC.

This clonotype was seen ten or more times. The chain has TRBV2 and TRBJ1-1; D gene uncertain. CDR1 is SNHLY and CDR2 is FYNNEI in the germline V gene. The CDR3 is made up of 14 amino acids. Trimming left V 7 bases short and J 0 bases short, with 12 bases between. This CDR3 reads CASTAETMNTEAFF. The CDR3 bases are TGTGCCAGCACGGCAGAGACAATGAACACTGAAGCTTTCTTT.

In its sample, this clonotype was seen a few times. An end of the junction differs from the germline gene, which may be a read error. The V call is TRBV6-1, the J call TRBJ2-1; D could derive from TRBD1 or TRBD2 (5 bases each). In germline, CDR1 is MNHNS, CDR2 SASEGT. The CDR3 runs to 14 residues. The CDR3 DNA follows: TGTGCCATCAGTGAGTCAGAGGGGCGGAATGAGCAGTTCTTC. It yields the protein CAISESEGRNEQFF.

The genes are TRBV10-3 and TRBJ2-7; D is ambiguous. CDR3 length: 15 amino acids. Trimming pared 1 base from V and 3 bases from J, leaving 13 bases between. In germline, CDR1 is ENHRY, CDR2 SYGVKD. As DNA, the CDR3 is TGTGCCATCAGTGAGTTGGGCAGAGAGAACTACGAGCAGTACTTC. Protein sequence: CAISELGRENYEQYF.

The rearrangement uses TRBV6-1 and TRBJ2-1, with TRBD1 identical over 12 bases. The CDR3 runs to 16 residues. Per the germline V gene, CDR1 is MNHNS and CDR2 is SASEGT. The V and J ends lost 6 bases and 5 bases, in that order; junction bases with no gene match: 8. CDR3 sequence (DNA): TGTGCCAGCAGGACCACCGGGACAGGGGGCCACAATGAGCAGTTCTTC. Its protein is CASRTTGTGGHNEQFF.

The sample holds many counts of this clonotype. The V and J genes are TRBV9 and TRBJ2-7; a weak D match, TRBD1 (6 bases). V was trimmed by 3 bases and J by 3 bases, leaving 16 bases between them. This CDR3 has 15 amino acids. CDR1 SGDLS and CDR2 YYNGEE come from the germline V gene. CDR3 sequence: CASSEDSASLYEQYF. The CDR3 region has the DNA TGTGCCAGCAGCGAGGACAGTGCTAGCCTCTACGAGCAGTACTTC.

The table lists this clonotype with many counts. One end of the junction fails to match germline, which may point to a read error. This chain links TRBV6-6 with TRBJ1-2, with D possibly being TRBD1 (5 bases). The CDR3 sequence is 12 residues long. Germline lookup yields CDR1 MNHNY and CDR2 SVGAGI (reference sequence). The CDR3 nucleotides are TGTGCCAGCAGTTACTCGACCGAGACAGTGTACTTC. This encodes CASSYSTETVYF.